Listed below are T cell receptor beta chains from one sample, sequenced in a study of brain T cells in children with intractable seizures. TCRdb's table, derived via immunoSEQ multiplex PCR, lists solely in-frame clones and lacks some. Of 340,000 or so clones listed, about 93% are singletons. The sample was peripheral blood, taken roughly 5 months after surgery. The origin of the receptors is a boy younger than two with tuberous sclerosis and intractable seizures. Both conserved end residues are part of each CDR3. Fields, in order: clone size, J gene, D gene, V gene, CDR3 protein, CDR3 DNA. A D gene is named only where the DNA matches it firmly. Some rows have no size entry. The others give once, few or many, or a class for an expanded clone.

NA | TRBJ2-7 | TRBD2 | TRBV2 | CASRRFGLAAYEQYF | TGTGCCAGCAGGCGATTCGGTCTAGCGGCCTACGAGCAGTACTTC
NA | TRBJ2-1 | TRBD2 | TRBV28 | CASSLLIAGGNEQFF | TGTGCCAGCAGTTTACTGATAGCGGGAGGCAATGAGCAGTTCTTC
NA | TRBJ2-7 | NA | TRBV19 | CASSNSAGLIIYEQYF | TGTGCCAGTAGTAATTCGGCGGGTCTCATTATTTACGAGCAGTACTTC
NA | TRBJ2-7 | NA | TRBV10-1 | CASSDSSYEQYF | TGCGCCAGCAGTGACAGCTCCTACGAGCAGTACTTC
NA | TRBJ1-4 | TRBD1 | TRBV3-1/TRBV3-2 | CASSQKQGALLNEKLFF | TGTGCCAGCAGCCAGAAACAGGGGGCTCTCCTTAATGAAAAACTGTTTTTT
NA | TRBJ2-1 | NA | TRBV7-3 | CASAPAVSYNEQFF | TGTGCCAGCGCCCCCGCGGTATCCTACAATGAGCAGTTCTTC
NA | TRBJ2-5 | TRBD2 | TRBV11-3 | CASSTNTGLARETQYF | TGTGCCAGCAGCACCAACACCGGACTAGCGAGGGAGACCCAGTACTTC
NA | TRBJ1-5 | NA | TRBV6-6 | CASSYPGIRNQPQHF | TGTGCCAGCAGTTACCCAGGTATCCGCAATCAGCCCCAGCATTTT
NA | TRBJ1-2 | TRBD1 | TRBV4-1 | CASSDKPTGVGSGDYGYTF | TGCGCCAGCAGCGACAAACCGACAGGGGTAGGCTCTGGGGACTATGGCTACACCTTC
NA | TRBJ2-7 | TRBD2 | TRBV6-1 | CASSELAGSYEQYF | TGTGCCAGCAGTGAACTAGCGGGCTCCTACGAGCAGTACTTC
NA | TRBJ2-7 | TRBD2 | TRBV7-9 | CASSEGTSGGRRPYEQYF | TGTGCCAGCAGCGAAGGGACTAGCGGGGGGCGCCGACCCTACGAGCAGTACTTC
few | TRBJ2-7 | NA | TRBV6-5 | CASSYGGGEEQYF | TGTGCCAGCAGTTACGGGGGGGGCGAGGAGCAGTACTTC
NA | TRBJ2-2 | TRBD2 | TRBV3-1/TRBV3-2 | CASSLGLAGTGELFF | TGTGCCAGCAGCCTGGGACTAGCTGGCACCGGGGAGCTGTTTTTT
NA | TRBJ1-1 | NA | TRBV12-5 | CASGPNHDDRRAFF | TGTGCTAGTGGTCCAAATCACGACGACAGGAGGGCTTTCTTT
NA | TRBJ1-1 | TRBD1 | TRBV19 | CASSTLTGVATEAFF | TGTGCCAGTAGTACACTCACAGGGGTGGCCACTGAAGCTTTCTTT
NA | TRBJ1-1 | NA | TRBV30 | CAWGPGPQGTEAFF | TGTGCCTGGGGACCGGGCCCCCAAGGCACTGAAGCTTTCTTT
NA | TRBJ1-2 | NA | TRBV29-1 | CSVEPTENYGYTF | TGCAGCGTTGAACCGACGGAGAACTATGGCTACACCTTC
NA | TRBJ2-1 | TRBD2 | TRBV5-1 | CASSPGLAGGPSYNEQFF | TGCGCCAGCAGCCCGGGACTAGCGGGGGGACCGTCCTACAATGAGCAGTTCTTC
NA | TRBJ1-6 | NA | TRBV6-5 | CASSYGGYNSPLHF | TGTGCCAGCAGTTATGGAGGCTATAATTCACCCCTCCACTTT
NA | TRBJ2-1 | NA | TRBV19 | CASSMLGYNEQFF | TGTGCCAGTAGTATGCTGGGGTACAATGAGCAGTTCTTC
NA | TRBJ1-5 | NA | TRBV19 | CASSLNSNQPQHF | TGTGCCAGTAGCCTGAATAGCAATCAGCCCCAGCATTTT
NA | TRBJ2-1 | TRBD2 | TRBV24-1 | CATSDTGLANNEQFF | TGTGCCACCAGTGACACGGGACTAGCGAACAATGAGCAGTTCTTC
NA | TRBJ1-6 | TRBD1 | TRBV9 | CASSLGTGGKNSPLHF | TGTGCCAGCAGCCTAGGGACAGGGGGCAAAAATTCACCCCTCCACTTT
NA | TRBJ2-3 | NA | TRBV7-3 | CASSSQGLADTQYF | TGTGCCAGCAGCTCCCAGGGTCTCGCAGATACGCAGTATTTT
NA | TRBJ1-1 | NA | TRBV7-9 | CASRNGGSTEAFF | TGTGCCAGCAGGAACGGGGGGAGCACTGAAGCTTTCTTT
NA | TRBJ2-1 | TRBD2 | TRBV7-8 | CASSPSTSGSNEQFF | TGTGCCAGCAGCCCATCGACTAGCGGGAGTAATGAGCAGTTCTTC
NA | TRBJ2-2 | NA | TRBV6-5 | CASSYLLGNTGELFF | TGTGCCAGCAGTTACTTGCTAGGGAACACCGGGGAGCTGTTTTTT
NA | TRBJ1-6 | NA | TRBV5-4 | CASTIGQKLNSPLHF | TGTGCCAGCACCATAGGACAGAAACTTAATTCACCCCTCCACTTT
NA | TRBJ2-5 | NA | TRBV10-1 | CASSENMGETQYF | TGCGCCAGCAGTGAGAACATGGGGGAGACCCAGTACTTC
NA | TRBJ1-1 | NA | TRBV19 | CASSIDRVHTEAFF | TGTGCCAGTAGTATAGACAGGGTGCACACTGAAGCTTTCTTT
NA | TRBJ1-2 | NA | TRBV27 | CASSQDPTYGYTF | TGTGCCAGCAGTCAAGATCCTACCTATGGCTACACCTTC
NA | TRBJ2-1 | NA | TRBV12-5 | CASGRDLGYNEQFF | TGTGCTAGTGGCCGGGACCTCGGTTACAATGAGCAGTTCTTC
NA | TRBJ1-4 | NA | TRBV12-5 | CASGFRPLMGLNEKLFF | TGTGCTAGTGGTTTCCGCCCCCTAATGGGACTAAATGAAAAACTGTTTTTT
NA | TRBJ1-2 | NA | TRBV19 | CAICYGYTF | TGTGCTATTTGCTATGGCTACACCTTC
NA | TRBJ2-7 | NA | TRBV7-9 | CASSGLREQYF | TGTGCCAGCAGTGGTCTCCGCGAGCAGTACTTC
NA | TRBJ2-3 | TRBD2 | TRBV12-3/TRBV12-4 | CASSPGLVSTQYF | TGTGCCAGCAGCCCTGGACTAGTCAGTACGCAGTATTTT
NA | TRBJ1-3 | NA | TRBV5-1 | CASSSVRQMSSGNTIYF | TGCGCCAGCAGCTCAGTGCGGCAGATGTCCTCTGGAAACACCATATATTTT
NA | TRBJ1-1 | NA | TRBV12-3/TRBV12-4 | CASSLTANTEAFF | TGTGCCAGCAGTTTGACAGCGAACACTGAAGCTTTCTTT
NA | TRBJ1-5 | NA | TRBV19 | CASSIKRDPIHQPQHF | TGTGCCAGTAGTATTAAGAGGGACCCCATCCATCAGCCCCAGCATTTT
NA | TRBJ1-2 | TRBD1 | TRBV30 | CAWPLTTGSYGYTF | TGTGCCTGGCCCCTCACGACAGGGAGCTATGGCTACACCTTC
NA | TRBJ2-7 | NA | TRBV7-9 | CASTLDGYEQYF | TGTGCCAGCACCCTCGACGGCTACGAGCAGTACTTC
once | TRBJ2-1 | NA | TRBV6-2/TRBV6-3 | CASSYARGVQFF | TGTGCCAGCAGTTACGCGCGGGGCGTGCAGTTCTTC
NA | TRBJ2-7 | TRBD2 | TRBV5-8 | CASSLEAGLYEQYF | TGTGCCAGCAGCTTGGAAGCGGGGTTGTACGAGCAGTACTTC
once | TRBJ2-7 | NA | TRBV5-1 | CASSLGIGYSYEQYF | TGCGCCAGCAGCTTGGGTATCGGTTACTCCTACGAGCAGTACTTC
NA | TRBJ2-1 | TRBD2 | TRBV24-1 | CATSDRGRPSHNEQFF | TGTGCCACCAGTGATCGCGGGAGGCCGAGTCACAATGAGCAGTTCTTC
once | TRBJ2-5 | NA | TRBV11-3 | CASSLGVRVQETQYF | TGTGCCAGCAGCTTAGGCGTCAGGGTCCAAGAGACCCAGTACTTC
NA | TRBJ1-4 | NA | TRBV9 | CASSVGQIMSTNEKLFF | TGTGCCAGCAGCGTAGGACAGATAATGTCGACTAATGAAAAACTGTTTTTT
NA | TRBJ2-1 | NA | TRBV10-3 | CAAAAPEDNSYNEQFF | TGTGCCGCAGCAGCGCCGGAAGATAACTCCTACAATGAGCAGTTCTTC
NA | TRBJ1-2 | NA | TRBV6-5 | CASSYNPGANYGYTF | TGTGCCAGCAGTTACAATCCGGGAGCTAACTATGGCTACACCTTC
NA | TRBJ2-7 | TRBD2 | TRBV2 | CASSEAPSGNTLVYEQYF | TGTGCCAGCAGTGAAGCCCCAAGCGGGAACACCCTTGTCTACGAGCAGTACTTC
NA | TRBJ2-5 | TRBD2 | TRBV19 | CASSIMSGRGGETQYF | TGTGCCAGTAGTATTATGAGCGGGAGGGGTGGGGAGACCCAGTACTTC
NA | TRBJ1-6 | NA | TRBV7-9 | CASSLGAGSGAHNSPLHF | TGTGCCAGCAGCTTAGGGGCAGGGTCGGGAGCCCATAATTCACCCCTCCACTTT
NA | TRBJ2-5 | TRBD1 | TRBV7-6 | CASSPPTGWAQETQYF | TGTGCCAGCAGCCCACCGACAGGGTGGGCCCAAGAGACCCAGTACTTC